Detailed here is one T cell receptor beta chain. Its antigen is as yet unknown. Cryopreserved PBMCs were CD4-enriched, then split into naive and memory cells. The source of the sample is a study of CD4 T cells in relation to SARS-CoV-2 and coronaviruses. Study observations and caveats: The assay detects memory recall responses, not culture-primed primary responses. Samples before the pandemic and after infection were not matched within any donor.

Sequenced by immunoSEQ multiplex PCR; TCRdb stores in-frame clones only, minus some. The table lists about 40,000 clones, roughly 80% of them singletons. Sequencing was done on a sample of naive CD4+ T cells from PBMCs, cultured in vitro. The subset here: naive CD4+ T cells isolated by negative enrichment. The TCR comes from an adult with COVID-19.

The CDR3, as DNA: TGTGCCAGCAGACGCAAAGGGATTCAGTACTTC. Its translation: CASRRKGIQYF. This chain links TRBV28 with TRBJ2-4; D unresolved. Trimming cost V 6 bases and J 10 bases, with 10 bases left between them. CDR1 is MDHEN and CDR2 is SYDVKM in the germline V gene. The CDR3 is 11 amino acids.